Listed here is a single TCR beta chain. Its antigen is currently unknown. The data were obtained in a study of shared clonotypes between healthy human individuals. Overall study context: For every donor, three CD4 naive, three CD4 memory, two CD8 naive and one CD8 memory plates were used. Study-level results: Naive subsets generally had larger estimated richness than memory subsets. Non-shared clonotypes had lower generation probabilities than those shared by all four donors.

The CDR3 covers 13 residues. Germline lookup yields CDR1 MDHEN and CDR2 SYDVKM. V was pared by 6 bases and J by 6 bases, with 14 bases between. TCRdb's table, derived via immunoSEQ multiplex PCR, lists solely in-frame clones and lacks some. Among some 650,000 clones listed, around 97% were seen once. The sequence derives from a woman younger than 45 in good health. Source material: naive CD4+ T cells sorted from blood. The subset: CD45RA+ positively selected. The rearrangement links TRBV28 to TRBJ1-2, with D possibly TRBD1 on 5 matching bases. DNA of the CDR3: TGTGCCAGCAGGTTCCAGGGAGCGGATGGCTACACCTTC. Its translation: CASRFQGADGYTF.